The next 16 T cell receptor beta chains were all read from a single sample in a study of T cell responses to AZD1222 COVID-19 vaccine. TCRdb's table, derived via immunoSEQ multiplex PCR, lists solely in-frame clones and lacks some. The table has 120,000 or so clones, 70% to 85% seen once; the top ten hold about 26%. The material was peripheral blood, obtained 28 days after the second AZD1222 dose. These receptors all come from an adult who received the AZD1222 COVID-19 vaccine.

The chain combines TRBV6-6 with TRBJ1-6, with D possibly matching TRBD1 (6 bases). Looked up from germline, CDR1 is MNHNY and CDR2 is SVGAGI (reference sequence). This CDR3 spans 13 amino acids. The V end lost 7 bases, the J end lost 14 bases, and 18 bases lay between the germline ends. This CDR3 is CASTQMTGRSLHF. The CDR3 DNA follows: TGTGCCAGCACCCAGATGACAGGAAGGTCCCTCCACTTT.

The V gene is TRBV5-1, the J gene TRBJ2-1, with 9 bases matching TRBD1. V was clipped by 6 bases and J by 1 base; unmatched bases: 8. Germline V lookup: CDR1 SGHRS, CDR2 YFSETQ. The CDR3 extends over 16 amino acids. The CDR3 region has the DNA TGCGCCAGCACCCGAACCGGGACAGGGTCCTACAATGAGCAGTTCTTC. Translation: CASTRTGTGSYNEQFF.

This sequence joins TRBV4-3 and TRBJ1-2; D is uncertain. This CDR3 is 13 amino acids long. The V gene lost 0 bases and the J gene lost 4 bases, with 6 bases spanning the gap. The germline V gene has CDR1 LGHNA and CDR2 YSLEER. The CDR3 DNA is TGCGCCAGCAGCCAAGATGTCGCCTATGGCTACACCTTC. As protein: CASSQDVAYGYTF.

The chain combines TRBV10-2 with TRBJ1-6, with TRBD1 matching 7 bases. Germline loops: CDR1 WSHSY, CDR2 SAAADI. Trimming at V came to 5 bases and at J to 8 bases, leaving 6 bases not matched to a gene. The CDR3 totals 14 residues. As DNA, the CDR3 is TGCGCCAGCAGTCCGGGACAGCGCGATTCACCCCTCCACTTT. It yields the protein CASSPGQRDSPLHF.

V usage is TRBV5-1 and J usage is TRBJ2-7; D unclear. V was cut by 0 bases and J by 4 bases, with 5 bases left in between. This CDR3 region has 12 residues. Germline V CDR1 and CDR2: SGHRS, YFSETQ. CDR3 DNA sequence: TGCGCCAGCAGCTTGGATCATTACGAGCAGTACTTC. It yields the protein CASSLDHYEQYF.

The V gene is TRBV9, the J gene TRBJ2-7; D is tentatively TRBD1 or TRBD2 (5 bases each). The germline V gene encodes CDR1 SGDLS and CDR2 YYNGEE. V gave up 4 bases and J gave up 5 bases, with 22 bases separating them. The CDR3 loop spans 16 amino acids. CDR3 coding DNA: TGTGCCAGCAGCTCCACCCGGGACCCCTTGTCCGACGAGCAGTACTTC. Protein: CASSSTRDPLSDEQYF.

The rearrangement joins TRBV4-1 to TRBJ1-1, with a weak D call TRBD1 (6 bases). The V end lost 3 bases, the J end lost 4 bases, and 15 bases lay between the germline ends. The CDR3 consists of 15 residues. Per the germline V gene, CDR1 is MGHRA and CDR2 is YSYEKL. CDR3 DNA sequence: TGCGCCAGCAGCCACCCACAGGGAGATCGCACTGAAGCTTTCTTT. Translated, it gives CASSHPQGDRTEAFF.

In this sample, this clone turned up a few times. The V gene is TRBV24-1, the J gene TRBJ2-5, with D uncertain. The CDR3 covers 11 residues. Trimming took 4 bases from V and 4 from J, leaving 3 bases between them. Germline V gene lookup returns CDR1 KGHDR and CDR2 SFDVKD. CDR3 loop: CATSELETQYF. The CDR3 DNA follows: TGTGCCACCAGTGAACTAGAGACCCAGTACTTC.

This chain joins TRBV6-1 and TRBJ2-2; either TRBD1 or TRBD2 may fit D (6 bases each). The V end was cut by 3 bases, the J end by 5 bases, with 16 bases between. The germline V gene has CDR1 MNHNS and CDR2 SASEGT. The CDR3 is 16 residues long. CDR3 sequence reads: CASSEQPIGGTGELFF. The DNA for the CDR3 is TGTGCCAGCAGTGAGCAACCAATAGGGGGGACCGGGGAGCTGTTTTTT.

The chain couples TRBV18 to TRBJ2-5; D is uncertain. The CDR3 extends over 13 amino acids. Germline lookup yields CDR1 KGHSH and CDR2 LQKENI. V lost 3 bases and J lost 4, with 9 bases in between. The CDR3: CASSPSILETQYF. The DNA of the CDR3 is TGTGCCAGCTCACCGTCAATTCTAGAGACCCAGTACTTC.

This chain links TRBV28 with TRBJ1-1, with D unclear. V lost 6 bases and J 4 bases, leaving 18 bases between the germline ends. This CDR3 region has 15 residues. The germline gives CDR1 MDHEN, CDR2 SYDVKM. The CDR3 region is CASSVLNEGSTEAFF. The CDR3 bases are TGTGCCAGCAGCGTATTAAACGAGGGCAGCACTGAAGCTTTCTTT.

The chain employs TRBV9 and TRBJ2-7, with D tentatively TRBD1 (6 bases). The CDR3 spans 15 residues. Deletions cut 2 bases from V and 3 bases from J, with 15 bases between. CDR1 and CDR2 from the germline V gene are SGDLS and YYNGEE. CDR3 region: CASSVAGTFHYEQYF. The CDR3 DNA follows: TGTGCCAGCAGCGTTGCCGGGACATTTCACTACGAGCAGTACTTC. The full variable domain, with the rest looked up from reference TRBV9 and TRBJ2-7, is DSGVTQTPKHLITATGQRVTLRCSPRSGDLSVYWYQQSLDQGLQFLIQYYNGEERAKGNILERFSAQQFPDLHSELNLSSLELGDSALYFCASSVAGTFHYEQYFGPGTRLTVT.

This clone was seen once. The chain uses TRBV27 and TRBJ1-1; D not resolved. The CDR3 is 18 residues long. The V gene's germline CDR1 is MNHEY and CDR2 SMNVEV (reference sequence). The V end lost 0 bases, the J end lost 6 bases, and 23 bases lay between the germline ends. CDR3 amino acids: CASSLSPLTGTSAAEAFF. The CDR3 DNA follows: TGTGCCAGCAGTTTATCACCTCTAACGGGCACAAGTGCTGCTGAAGCTTTCTTT.

The CDR3 DNA follows: TGTGCCACCAGGCCGGAGGACCCCAACCGGAATGAGCAGTTCTTC. As protein: CATRPEDPNRNEQFF. The gene calls are TRBV15 and TRBJ2-1; possible D gene TRBD2, 5 bases. Trimming took off 6 bases at V and 7 bases at J, with 19 bases between the two ends. Germline V gene lookup returns CDR1 LNHNV and CDR2 YYDKDF (reference sequence). This CDR3 has 15 amino acids.

This chain joins TRBV28 and TRBJ1-2, with 8 bases fitting TRBD1. V gave up 5 bases and J gave up 5 bases; unmatched junction bases: 4. The germline gives CDR1 MDHEN, CDR2 SYDVKM. The CDR3 consists of 13 residues. The CDR3 protein is CASSRTGTYGYTF. As DNA, the CDR3 is TGTGCCAGCAGTCGGACAGGGACATATGGCTACACCTTC.

The chain combines TRBV4-3 with TRBJ2-1; no reliable D call. The V end was cut by 1 base, the J end by 10 bases, with 11 bases between. CDR1 is LGHNA, CDR2 YSLEER, per germline. This CDR3 is 13 amino acids long. Here the CDR3 reads CASSQGGQREQFF. The CDR3 DNA reads as TGCGCCAGCAGCCAAGGGGGTCAAAGAGAGCAGTTCTTC.